The T cell receptor beta chain under discussion was sequenced for a study of blood T cell repertoires in COVID-19. Authors' analysis steps: By means of reference gene primer amplification, nucleated cell counts were estimated. Profiled with immunoSEQ multiplex PCR; TCRdb holds only in-frame clones, not every one. The DNA gave D and trimming, while V, J and clone size come from that table. The sample contains approximately 270,000 clones, around 93% of which appear only once. The germline gives CDR1 MNHEY, CDR2 SMNVEV (reference sequence). V lost 2 bases to trimming and J lost 5 bases, with 12 bases between them. The CDR3 length is 14 residues. Participants had their cohort set by participant-reported clinical history.

J is TRBJ1-1 and V is TRBV27; possibly TRBD1 for D (6 bases). The sample consisted of PBMCs or T cells enriched from blood (not recorded which). The source is a man aged 40-49 years who had been exposed to COVID-19. The CDR3, as DNA: TGTGCCAGCAGTTTACTCAGGGGAGGGACTGAAGCTTTCTTT. Translating it yields CASSLLRGGTEAFF.